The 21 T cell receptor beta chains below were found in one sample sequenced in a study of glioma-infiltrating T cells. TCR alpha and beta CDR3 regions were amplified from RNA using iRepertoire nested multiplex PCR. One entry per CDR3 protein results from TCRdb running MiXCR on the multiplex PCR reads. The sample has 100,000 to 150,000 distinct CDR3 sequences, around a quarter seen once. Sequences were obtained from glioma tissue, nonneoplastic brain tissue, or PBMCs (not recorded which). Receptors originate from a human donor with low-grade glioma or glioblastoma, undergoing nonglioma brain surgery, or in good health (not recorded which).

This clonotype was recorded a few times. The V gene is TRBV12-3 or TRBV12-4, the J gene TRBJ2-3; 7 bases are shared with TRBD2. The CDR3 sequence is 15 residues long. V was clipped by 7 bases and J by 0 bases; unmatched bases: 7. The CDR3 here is CASNLGGGSTDTQYF. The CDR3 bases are TGTGCCAGCAACCTTGGCGGGGGAAGCACAGATACGCAGTATTTT.

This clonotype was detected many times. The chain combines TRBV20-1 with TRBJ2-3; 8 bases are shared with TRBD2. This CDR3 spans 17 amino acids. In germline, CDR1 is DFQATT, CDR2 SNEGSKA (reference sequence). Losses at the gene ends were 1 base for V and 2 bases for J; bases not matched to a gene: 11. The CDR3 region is CSARGALAVTNTDTQYF. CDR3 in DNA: TGCAGTGCTAGAGGCGCACTAGCGGTAACCAACACAGATACGCAGTATTTT.

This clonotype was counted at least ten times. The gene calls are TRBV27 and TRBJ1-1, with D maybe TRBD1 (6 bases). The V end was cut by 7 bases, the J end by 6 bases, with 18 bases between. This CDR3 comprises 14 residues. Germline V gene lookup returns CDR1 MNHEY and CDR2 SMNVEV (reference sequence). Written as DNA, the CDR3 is TGTGCCAGCACGAGAGGGGACATCTTGTCTGAAGCTTTCTTT. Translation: CASTRGDILSEAFF.

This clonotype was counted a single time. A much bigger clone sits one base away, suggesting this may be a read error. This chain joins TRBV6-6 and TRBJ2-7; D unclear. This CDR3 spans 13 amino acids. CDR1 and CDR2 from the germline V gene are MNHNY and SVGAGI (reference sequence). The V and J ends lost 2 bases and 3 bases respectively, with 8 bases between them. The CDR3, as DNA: TGTGCCAGCAGTTACGACGACCTCTACGAGCAGTACGTC. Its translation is CASSYDDLYEQYV.

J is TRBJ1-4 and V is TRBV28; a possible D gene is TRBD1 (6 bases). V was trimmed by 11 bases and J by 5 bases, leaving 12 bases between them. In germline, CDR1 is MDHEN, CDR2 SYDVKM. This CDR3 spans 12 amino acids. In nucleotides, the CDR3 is TGTGCCTACAGGGTCCTAAATGAAAAACTGTTTTTT. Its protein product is CAYRVLNEKLFF.

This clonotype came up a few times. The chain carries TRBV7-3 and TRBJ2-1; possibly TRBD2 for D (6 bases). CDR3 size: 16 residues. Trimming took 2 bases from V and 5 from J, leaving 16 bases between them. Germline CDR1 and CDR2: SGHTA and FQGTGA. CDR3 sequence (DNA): TGTGCCAGCAGCTTAGGGAGGACGGGGTCCCACAATGAGCAGTTCTTC. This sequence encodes CASSLGRTGSHNEQFF.

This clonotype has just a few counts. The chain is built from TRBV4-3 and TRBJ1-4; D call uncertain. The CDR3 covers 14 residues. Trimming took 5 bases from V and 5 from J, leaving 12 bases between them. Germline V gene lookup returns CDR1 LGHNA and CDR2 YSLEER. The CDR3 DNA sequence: TGCGCCAGCAGCGATCCCACTGTCAATGAAAAACTGTTTTTT. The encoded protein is CASSDPTVNEKLFF.

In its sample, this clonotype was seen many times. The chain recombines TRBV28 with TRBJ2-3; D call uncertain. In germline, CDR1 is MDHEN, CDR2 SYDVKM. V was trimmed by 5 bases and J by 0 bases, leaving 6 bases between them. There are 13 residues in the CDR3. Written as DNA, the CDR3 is TGTGCCAGCAGTACCGACAGCACAGATACGCAGTATTTT. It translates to CASSTDSTDTQYF.

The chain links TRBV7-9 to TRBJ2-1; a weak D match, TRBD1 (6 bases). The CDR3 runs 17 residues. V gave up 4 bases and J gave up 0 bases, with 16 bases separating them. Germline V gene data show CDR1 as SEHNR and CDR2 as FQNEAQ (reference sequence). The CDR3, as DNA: TGTGCCAGCAGCTCCGGAACAGGGATTAGCTCCTACAATGAGCAGTTCTTC. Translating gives CASSSGTGISSYNEQFF.

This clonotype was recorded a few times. The CDR3 region has the DNA TGTGCCAGCGGCACCCCTGGCAGGGGGGGCACTGAAGCTTTCTTT. It specifies CASGTPGRGGTEAFF. This chain joins TRBV6-1 and TRBJ1-1; 7 nucleotides line up with TRBD1. Per the germline V gene, CDR1 is MNHNS and CDR2 is SASEGT. The CDR3 has 15 residues. V shed 8 bases, J shed 4 bases, and the junction held 13 bases outside the gene matches.

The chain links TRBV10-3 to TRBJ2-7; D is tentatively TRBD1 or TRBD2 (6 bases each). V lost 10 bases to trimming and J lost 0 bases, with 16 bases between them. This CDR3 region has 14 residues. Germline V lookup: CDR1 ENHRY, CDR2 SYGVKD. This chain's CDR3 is CATRGGQSSYEQYV. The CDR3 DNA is TGTGCCACCAGGGGAGGACAGAGCTCCTACGAGCAGTACGTC.

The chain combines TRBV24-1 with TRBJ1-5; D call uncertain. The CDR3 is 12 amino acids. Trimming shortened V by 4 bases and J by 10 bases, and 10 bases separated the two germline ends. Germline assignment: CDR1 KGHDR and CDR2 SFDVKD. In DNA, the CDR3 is TGTGCCACCAGTGAGGGCTACGAACCCCAGCATTTT. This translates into CATSEGYEPQHF.

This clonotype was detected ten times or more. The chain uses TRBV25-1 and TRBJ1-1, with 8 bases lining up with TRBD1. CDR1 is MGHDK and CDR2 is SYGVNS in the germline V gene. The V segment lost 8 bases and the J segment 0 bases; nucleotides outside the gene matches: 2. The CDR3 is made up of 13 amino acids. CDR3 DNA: TGTGCCAGCCGGGACAGGCTGAACACTGAAGCTTTCTTT. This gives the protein CASRDRLNTEAFF.

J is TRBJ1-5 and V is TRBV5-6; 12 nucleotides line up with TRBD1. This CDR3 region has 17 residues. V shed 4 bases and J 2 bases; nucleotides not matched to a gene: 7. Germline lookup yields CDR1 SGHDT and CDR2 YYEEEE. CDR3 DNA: TGTGCCAGCAGCCCGGGACAGGGGGCGCGAGGCAATCAGCCCCAGCATTTT. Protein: CASSPGQGARGNQPQHF. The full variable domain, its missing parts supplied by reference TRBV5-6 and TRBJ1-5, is DAGVTQSPTHLIKTRGQQVTLRCSPKSGHDTVSWYQQALGQGPQFIFQYYEEEERQRGNFPDRFSGHQFPNYSSELNVNALLLGDSALYLCASSPGQGARGNQPQHFGDGTRLSIL.

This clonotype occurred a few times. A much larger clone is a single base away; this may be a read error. CDR3 region: CSARRGKNTEALF. DNA of the CDR3: TGCAGTGCTAGGAGGGGTAAGAACACTGAAGCTTTATTT. The gene calls are TRBV20-1 and TRBJ1-1, with a tentative D call TRBD1 (5 bases). The germline CDR1 and CDR2 sequences are DFQATT and SNEGSKA (reference sequence). CDR3 length: 13 residues.

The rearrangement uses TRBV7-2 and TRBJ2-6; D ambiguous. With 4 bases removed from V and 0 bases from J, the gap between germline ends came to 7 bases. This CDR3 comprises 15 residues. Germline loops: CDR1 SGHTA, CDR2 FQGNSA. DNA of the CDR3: TGTGCCAGCAGCTCCCGGAACTCTGGGGCCAACGTCCTGACTTTC. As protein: CASSSRNSGANVLTF.

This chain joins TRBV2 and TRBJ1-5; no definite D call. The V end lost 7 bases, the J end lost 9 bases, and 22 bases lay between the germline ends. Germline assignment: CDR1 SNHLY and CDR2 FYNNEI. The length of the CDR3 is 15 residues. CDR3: CASNEAGPQTSPQHF. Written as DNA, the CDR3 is TGTGCCAGCAATGAGGCCGGGCCCCAGACCTCGCCCCAGCATTTT.

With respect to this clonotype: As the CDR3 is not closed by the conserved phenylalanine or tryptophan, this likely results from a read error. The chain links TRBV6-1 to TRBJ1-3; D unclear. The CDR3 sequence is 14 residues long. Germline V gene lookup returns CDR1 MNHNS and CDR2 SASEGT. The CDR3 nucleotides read TGTGCTAGCAGACGCGGGGACTCTGGAAACACCATATATCTT. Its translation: CASRRGDSGNTIYL.

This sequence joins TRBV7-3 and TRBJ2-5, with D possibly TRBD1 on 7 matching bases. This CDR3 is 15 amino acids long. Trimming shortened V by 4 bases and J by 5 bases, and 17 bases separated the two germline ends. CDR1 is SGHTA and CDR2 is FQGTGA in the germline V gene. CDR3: CASSSTGQGGETQYF. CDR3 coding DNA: TGTGCCAGCAGCTCCACGGGGCAGGGGGGTGAGACCCAGTACTTC.

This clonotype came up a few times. CDR3 protein: CASVGQGGSGNTIYF. In DNA, the CDR3 is TGTGCCAGCGTTGGACAGGGCGGCTCTGGAAACACCATATATTTT. The chain carries TRBV6-1 and TRBJ1-3, with 8 nucleotides matching TRBD1. CDR3 length: 15 amino acids. Germline V CDR1 and CDR2: MNHNS, SASEGT. Germline trimming cut 8 bases from V and 0 bases from J; bases unmatched to any gene: 6.

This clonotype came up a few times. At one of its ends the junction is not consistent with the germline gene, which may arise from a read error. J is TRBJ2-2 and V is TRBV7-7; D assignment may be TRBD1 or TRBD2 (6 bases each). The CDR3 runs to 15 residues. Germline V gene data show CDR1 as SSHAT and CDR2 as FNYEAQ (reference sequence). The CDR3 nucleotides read TGTGCTAGCAGCCCCGGCCGGGGGCAGGTCGGGGAGCTGTTTTTT. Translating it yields CASSPGRGQVGELFF.